This TCR beta chain was recovered during a study of cytomegalovirus exposure and HLA in healthy donors. CDR3 length: 13 residues. Per germline, CDR1 SQVTM and CDR2 ANQGSEA. Primers included in the PCR were 60 Vbeta and 13 Jbeta primers. TCRdb's table, derived via immunoSEQ multiplex PCR, lists solely in-frame clones and lacks some. The table lists 100,000 to 150,000 clones, roughly 74% of them singletons, with roughly 3.5% in the top ten. The V call is TRBV29-1, the J call TRBJ2-1; no reliable D call. The TCR was taken from a man aged 35-49 years in good health and CMV-seronegative. The sample consisted of PBMCs. The CDR3 loop reads CGAELSSYNEQFF. In DNA, the CDR3 is TGCGGCGCTGAATTGAGCTCCTACAATGAGCAGTTCTTC.